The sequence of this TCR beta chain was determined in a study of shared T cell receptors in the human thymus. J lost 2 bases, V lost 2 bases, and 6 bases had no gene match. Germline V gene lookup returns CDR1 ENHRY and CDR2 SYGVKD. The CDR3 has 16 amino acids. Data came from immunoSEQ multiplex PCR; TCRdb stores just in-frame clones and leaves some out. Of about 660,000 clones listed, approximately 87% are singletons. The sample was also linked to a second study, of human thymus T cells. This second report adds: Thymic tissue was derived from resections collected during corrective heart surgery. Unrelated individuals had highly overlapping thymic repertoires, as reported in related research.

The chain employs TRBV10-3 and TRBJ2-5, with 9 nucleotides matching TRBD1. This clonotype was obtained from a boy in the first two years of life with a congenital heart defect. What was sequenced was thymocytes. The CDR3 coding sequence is TGTGCCATCAGTGAGAATCCGGGACAGGGTCAAGAGACCCAGTACTTC. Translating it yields CAISENPGQGQETQYF.